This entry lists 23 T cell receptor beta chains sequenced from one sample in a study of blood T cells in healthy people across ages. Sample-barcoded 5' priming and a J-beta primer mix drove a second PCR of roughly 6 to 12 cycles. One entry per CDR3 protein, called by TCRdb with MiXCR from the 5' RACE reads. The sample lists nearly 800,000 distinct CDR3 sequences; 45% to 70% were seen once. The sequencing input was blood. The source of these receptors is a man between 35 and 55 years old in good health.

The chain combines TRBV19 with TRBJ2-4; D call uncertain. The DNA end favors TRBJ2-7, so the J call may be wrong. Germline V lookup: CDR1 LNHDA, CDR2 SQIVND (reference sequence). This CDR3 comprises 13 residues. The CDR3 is CASSGLDAYEQYF. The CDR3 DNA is TGTGCCAGTAGTGGGCTAGATGCTTACGAGCAGTACTTC.

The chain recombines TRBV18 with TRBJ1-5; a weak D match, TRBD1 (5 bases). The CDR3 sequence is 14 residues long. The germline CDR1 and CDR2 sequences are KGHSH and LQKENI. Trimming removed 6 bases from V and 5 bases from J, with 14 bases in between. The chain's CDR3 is CASSPGHGDQPQHF. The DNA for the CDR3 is TGTGCCAGCTCCCCGGGGCACGGGGATCAGCCCCAGCATTTT.

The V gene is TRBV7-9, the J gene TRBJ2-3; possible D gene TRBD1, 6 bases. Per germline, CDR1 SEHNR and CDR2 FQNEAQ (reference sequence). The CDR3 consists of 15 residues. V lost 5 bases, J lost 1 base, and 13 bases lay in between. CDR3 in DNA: TGTGCCAGCAGCGGGATACAGGGAGGCACAGATACGCAGTATTTT. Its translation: CASSGIQGGTDTQYF.

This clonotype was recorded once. CDR3 bases: TGTGCCAGCGGGGGTAGCGGAAAGAACACCGGGGAGCTGTTTTTT. Translated, it gives CASGGSGKNTGELFF. V and J are TRBV12-3 or TRBV12-4 and TRBJ2-2; the D gene is possibly TRBD2 (6 bases). V lost 8 bases to trimming and J lost 1 base, with 14 bases between them. CDR3 length: 15 residues.

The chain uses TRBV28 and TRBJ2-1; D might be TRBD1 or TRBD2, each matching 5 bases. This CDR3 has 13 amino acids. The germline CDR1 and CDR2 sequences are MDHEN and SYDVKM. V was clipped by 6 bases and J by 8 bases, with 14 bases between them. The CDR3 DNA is TGTGCCAGCAGCGAGGGGCCTCGCTATGAGCAGTTCTTC. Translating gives CASSEGPRYEQFF.

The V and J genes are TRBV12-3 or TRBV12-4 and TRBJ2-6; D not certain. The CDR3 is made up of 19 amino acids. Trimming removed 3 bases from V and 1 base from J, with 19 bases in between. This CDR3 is CASSLKGKYSVSGANVLTF. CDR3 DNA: TGTGCCAGCAGTTTGAAGGGCAAGTATTCAGTTTCTGGGGCCAACGTCCTGACTTTC.

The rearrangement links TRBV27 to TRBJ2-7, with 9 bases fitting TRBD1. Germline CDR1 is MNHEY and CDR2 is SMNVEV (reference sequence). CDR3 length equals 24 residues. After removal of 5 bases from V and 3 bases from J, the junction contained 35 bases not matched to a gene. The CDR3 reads CASSASTHRYRTGARKQTFYEQYF. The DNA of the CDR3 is TGTGCCAGCAGTGCATCCACCCATCGTTACCGGACAGGGGCAAGGAAGCAGACGTTCTACGAGCAGTACTTC.

CDR3 DNA: TGCGCCAGCAGCCCCACCTTGACACTGAACACTGAAGCTTTCTTT. This encodes CASSPTLTLNTEAFF. V usage is TRBV4-1 and J usage is TRBJ1-1, with no clear D. This CDR3 is built from 15 residues. V was shortened by 4 bases and J by 0 bases, with 12 bases between the two germline ends. Per the germline V gene, CDR1 is MGHRA and CDR2 is YSYEKL.

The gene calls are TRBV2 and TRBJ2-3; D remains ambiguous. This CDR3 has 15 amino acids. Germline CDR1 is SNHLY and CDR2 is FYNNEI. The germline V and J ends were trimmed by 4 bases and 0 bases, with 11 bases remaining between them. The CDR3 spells CASSVADHSTDTQYF. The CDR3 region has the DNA TGTGCCAGCAGTGTGGCAGACCATAGCACAGATACGCAGTATTTT.

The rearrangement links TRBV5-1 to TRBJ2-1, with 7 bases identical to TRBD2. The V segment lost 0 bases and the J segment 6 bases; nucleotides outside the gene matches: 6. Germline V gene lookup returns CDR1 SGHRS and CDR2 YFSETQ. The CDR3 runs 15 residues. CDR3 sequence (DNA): TGCGCCAGCAGCTTGGGCAGCGGGGATTTCAATGAGCAGTTCTTC. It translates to CASSLGSGDFNEQFF.

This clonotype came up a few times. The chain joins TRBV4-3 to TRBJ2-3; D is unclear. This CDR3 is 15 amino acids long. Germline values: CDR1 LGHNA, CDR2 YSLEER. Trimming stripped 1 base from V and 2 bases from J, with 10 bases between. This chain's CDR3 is CASSQGGQNTDTQYF. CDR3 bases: TGCGCCAGCAGCCAAGGTGGCCAAAACACAGATACGCAGTATTTT.

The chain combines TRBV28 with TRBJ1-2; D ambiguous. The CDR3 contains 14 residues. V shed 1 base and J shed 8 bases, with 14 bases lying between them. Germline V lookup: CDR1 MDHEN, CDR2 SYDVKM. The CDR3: CASSLLRPWEGYTF. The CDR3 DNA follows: TGTGCCAGCAGTTTATTGAGGCCCTGGGAAGGCTACACCTTC.

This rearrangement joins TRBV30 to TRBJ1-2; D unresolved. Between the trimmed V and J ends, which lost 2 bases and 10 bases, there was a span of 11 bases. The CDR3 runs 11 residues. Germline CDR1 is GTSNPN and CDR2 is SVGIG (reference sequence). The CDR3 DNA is TGTGCCTGGAGTTCGGCCGTTACCTACACCTTC. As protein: CAWSSAVTYTF.

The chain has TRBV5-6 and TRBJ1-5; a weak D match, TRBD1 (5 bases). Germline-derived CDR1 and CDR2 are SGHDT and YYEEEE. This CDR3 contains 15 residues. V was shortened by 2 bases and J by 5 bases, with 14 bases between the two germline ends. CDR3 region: CASSLIGGTDQPQHF. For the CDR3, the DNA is TGTGCCAGCAGCTTAATTGGGGGAACGGATCAGCCCCAGCATTTT.

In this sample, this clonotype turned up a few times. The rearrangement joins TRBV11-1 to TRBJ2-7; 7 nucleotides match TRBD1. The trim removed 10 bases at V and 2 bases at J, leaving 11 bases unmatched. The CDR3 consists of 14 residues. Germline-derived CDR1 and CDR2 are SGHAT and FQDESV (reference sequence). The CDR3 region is CATSPRDRPYEQYF. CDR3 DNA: TGTGCCACCTCTCCGAGGGACAGACCCTACGAGCAGTACTTC.

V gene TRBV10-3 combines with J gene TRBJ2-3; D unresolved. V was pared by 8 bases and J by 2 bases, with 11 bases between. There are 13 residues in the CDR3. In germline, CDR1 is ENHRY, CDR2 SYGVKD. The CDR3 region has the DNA TGTGCCATCGGAGTGGTCAACACAGATACGCAGTATTTT. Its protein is CAIGVVNTDTQYF.

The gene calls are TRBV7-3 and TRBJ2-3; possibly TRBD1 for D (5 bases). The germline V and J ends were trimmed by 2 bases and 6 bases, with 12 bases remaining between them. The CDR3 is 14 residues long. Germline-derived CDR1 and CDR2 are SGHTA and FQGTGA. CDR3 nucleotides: TGTGCCAGCAGCTTATCCGACCCAGGGGATACGCAGTATTTT. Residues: CASSLSDPGDTQYF. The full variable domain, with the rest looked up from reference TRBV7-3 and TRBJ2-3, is GAGVSQTPSNKVTEKGKYVELRCDPISGHTALYWYRQSLGQGPEFLIYFQGTGAADDSGLPNDRFFAVRPEGSVSTLKIQRTERGDSAVYLCASSLSDPGDTQYFGPGTRLTVL.

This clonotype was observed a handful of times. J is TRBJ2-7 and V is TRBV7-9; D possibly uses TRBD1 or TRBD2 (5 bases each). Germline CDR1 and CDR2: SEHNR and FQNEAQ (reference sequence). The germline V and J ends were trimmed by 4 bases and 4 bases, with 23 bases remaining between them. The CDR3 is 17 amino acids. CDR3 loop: CASSSRLPGREKYEQYF. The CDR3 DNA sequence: TGTGCCAGCAGCTCACGACTCCCCGGCAGGGAGAAGTACGAGCAGTACTTC.

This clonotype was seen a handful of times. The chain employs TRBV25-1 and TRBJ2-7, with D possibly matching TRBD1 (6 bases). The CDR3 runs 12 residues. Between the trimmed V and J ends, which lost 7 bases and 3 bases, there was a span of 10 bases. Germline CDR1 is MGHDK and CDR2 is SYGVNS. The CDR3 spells CASKGVDYEQYF. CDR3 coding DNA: TGTGCCAGCAAGGGGGTTGACTACGAGCAGTACTTC.

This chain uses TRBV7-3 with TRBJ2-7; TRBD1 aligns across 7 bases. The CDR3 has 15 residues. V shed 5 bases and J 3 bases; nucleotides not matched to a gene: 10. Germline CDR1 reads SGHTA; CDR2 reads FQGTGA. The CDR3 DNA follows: TGTGCCAGCAGCCCCGAAGGGGGACAGTTCTACGAGCAGTACTTC. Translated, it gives CASSPEGGQFYEQYF.

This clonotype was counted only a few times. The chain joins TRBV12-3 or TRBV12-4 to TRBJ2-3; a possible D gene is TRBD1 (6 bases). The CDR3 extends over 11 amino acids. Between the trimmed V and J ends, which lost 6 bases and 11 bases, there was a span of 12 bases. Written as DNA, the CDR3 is TGTGCCAGCAGAGGAAGGGACAAGCAGTATTTT. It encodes CASRGRDKQYF.

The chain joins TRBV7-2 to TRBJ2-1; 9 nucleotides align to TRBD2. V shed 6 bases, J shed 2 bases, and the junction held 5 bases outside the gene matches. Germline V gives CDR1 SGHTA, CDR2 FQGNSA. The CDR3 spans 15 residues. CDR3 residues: CASSIAGATYNEQFF. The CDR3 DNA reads TGTGCCAGCAGTATAGCGGGGGCAACCTACAATGAGCAGTTCTTC.

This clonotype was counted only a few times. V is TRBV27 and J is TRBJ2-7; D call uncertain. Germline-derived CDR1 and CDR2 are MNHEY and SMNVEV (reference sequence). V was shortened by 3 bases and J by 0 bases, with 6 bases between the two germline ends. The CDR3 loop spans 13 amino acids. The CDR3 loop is CASSLDHSYEQYF. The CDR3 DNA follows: TGTGCCAGCAGTTTGGACCACTCCTACGAGCAGTACTTC.